This T cell receptor (beta chain) originates from a study of cytomegalovirus exposure and HLA in healthy donors. The study's findings and limits: Donors belonging to an Asian-associated ancestry cluster reportedly showed fewer N-insertions in productive TCRs than the approximately 700-donor mean, according to what a later analysis found. There were several of the most significant clusters that appeared linked to common viral pathogens in a later analysis. According to the study, around 180 TCR beta chains were cytomegalovirus-associated.

A multiplex PCR was run with 60 Vbeta primers and 13 Jbeta primers. Some clones are missing from TCRdb's copy, which holds only in-frame ones; the method was immunoSEQ multiplex PCR. This sample has roughly 100,000 clones; roughly 82% occur once, and the top ten carry around 2.8%. For this clone: The antigen is not known.

The germline V gene encodes CDR1 SGDLS and CDR2 YYNGEE. This CDR3 has 16 residues. Trimming cost V 4 bases and J 1 base; bases outside gene matches: 9. Specimen: PBMCs. This chain connects TRBV9 to TRBJ2-3; 7 positions match TRBD1. The TCR comes from a male donor in good health and CMV-seropositive. CDR3 protein: CASSHPRQGGTDTQYF. The CDR3 DNA reads as TGTGCCAGCAGCCACCCCCGACAGGGCGGCACAGATACGCAGTATTTT.